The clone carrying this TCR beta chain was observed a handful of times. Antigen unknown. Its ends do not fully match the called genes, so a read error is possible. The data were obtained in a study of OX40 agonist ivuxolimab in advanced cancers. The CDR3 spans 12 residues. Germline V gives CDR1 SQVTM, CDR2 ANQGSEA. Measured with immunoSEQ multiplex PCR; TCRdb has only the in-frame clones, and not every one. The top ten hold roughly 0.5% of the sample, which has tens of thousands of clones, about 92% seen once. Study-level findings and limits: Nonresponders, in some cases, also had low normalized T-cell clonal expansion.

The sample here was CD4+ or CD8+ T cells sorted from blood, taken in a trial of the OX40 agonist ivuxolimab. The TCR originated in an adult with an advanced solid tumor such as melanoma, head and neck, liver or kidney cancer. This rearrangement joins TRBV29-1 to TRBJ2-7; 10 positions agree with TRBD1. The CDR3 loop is CSVEDVRDRGFF. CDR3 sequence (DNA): TGCAGCGTTGAAGATGTGAGGGACAGGGGTTTCTTC.